This T cell receptor (beta chain) derives from a study of blood T cell repertoires in COVID-19 (TCRdb year 2020). About the investigation overall: Collaborator samples came from the United States, Italy and Spain and covered acute and convalescent phases of COVID-19. HLA class I and class II types, where available, came from metadata supplied by the sample provider rather than from assay-based typing. Samples came from the ongoing ImmuneRACE study (first 160 participants) plus 1,254 subjects from 6 global collaborators. The repertoires were released in a freely available public database intended as a resource for research on the immune response to SARS-CoV-2. The material from the prospective study consisted of cDNA or gDNA derived from T cells, B-cell-depleted T cells, or PBMCs. Deeply sampled blood TCRbeta repertoires from subjects exposed to, actively infected with, or recovered from COVID-19 were included in the dataset. The sample metadata nearly always contained a de-identified subject ID, COVID-19 status, age in years and sex.

TCRbeta CDR3 regions were amplified from genomic DNA using the immunoSEQ Assay, a bias-controlled multiplex PCR. On the authors' methods: The number of nucleated cells in each sample was estimated by amplification of reference gene primers within the assay. To quantify the absolute abundance of each unique TCRbeta CDR3 rearrangement, sequence reads were collapsed and filtered. For each sample, productive Simpson clonality was calculated as the square root of Simpson's diversity index over productive rearrangements. In TCRdb, the immuneACCESS table is reduced to in-frame sequences with V and J assigned. These tables do not hold every clone; where another copy was compared, an unresolved V gene accounts for under half, and the others remain unexplained. V, J and clone size reflect that table, while D and trimming were determined from the DNA. Here the sample has some 250,000 clones; around 84% occur a single time. The ten largest make up about 16% of the sample.

Measured from the cysteine to the phenylalanine, the CDR3 is 19 residues long. Only the CDR3 region is kept as DNA, spanning 57 bases read in frame from base 1. V and J are trimmed by 4 bases and 3 bases, and the gene matches miss 17 bases of the junction. Based on the germline V gene, the CDR1 and CDR2 sequences are MGHRA and YSYEKL. The study at large found these results: The amount of clinical and demographic metadata varied by source and participant and was provided uncurated.

Participants in the prospective study were aged roughly 18 to 100 years, lived in about two dozen United States geographic areas, and enrolled through a virtual design. In the prospective study, participants were assigned to cohorts based on the clinical history participants reported in a screening survey and a study questionnaire. For ImmuneRACE Cohort 3, a participant was defined as recovered based on two consecutive negative NP/OP PCR tests, clearance by a healthcare professional, or resolution of symptoms. Mobile phlebotomists in the prospective study collected whole blood, serum and a nasopharyngeal or oropharyngeal swab from every participant. Prospective study participants could optionally give additional blood draws and questionnaires over an approximately 2-month period. Before DNA extraction, prospective study blood samples were shipped either frozen or at room temperature. With respect to this clone: Its antigen is not yet known. Per-base qualities were not stored, and no clone one base away is much larger.

The sample consisted of PBMCs or T cells enriched from blood (not recorded which). The sequence is built from TRBV4-1 and TRBJ2-2, with 7 junctional bases fitting TRBD1. The sequence came from a man aged 18 to 30 who had recovered from COVID-19. The CDR3 amino acid sequence is: CASSRRTIDRDEYTGELFF. The sequenced DNA is TGCGCCAGCAGCCGCAGGACAATAGACAGGGATGAGTACACCGGGGAGCTGTTTTTT.